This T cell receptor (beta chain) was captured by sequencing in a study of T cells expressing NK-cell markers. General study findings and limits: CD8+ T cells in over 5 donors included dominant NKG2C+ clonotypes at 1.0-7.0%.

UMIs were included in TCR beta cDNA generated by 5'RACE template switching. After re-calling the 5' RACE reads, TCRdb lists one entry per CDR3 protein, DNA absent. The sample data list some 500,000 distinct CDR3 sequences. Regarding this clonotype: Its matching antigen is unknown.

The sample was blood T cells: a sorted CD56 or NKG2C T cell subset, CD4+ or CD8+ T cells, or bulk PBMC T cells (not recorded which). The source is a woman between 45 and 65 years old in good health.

The chain's CDR3 is CASSPDSLPGELFF. The V call is TRBV27, the J call TRBJ2-2; TCRdb designates TRBD1, a call that cannot be tested without DNA. The CDR3 totals 14 residues. CDR1 and CDR2 (germline): MNHEY, SMNVEV (reference sequence).